Sequencing of this T cell receptor beta chain was carried out in a study of regulatory T cells in long-lasting Graves disease. Arm-PCR of CDR3 regions and iRepertoire HTBI primers were used to build TCR beta libraries. TCRdb called the multiplex PCR reads again in MiXCR, with one record for every CDR3 protein. The sample has roughly 420,000 distinct CDR3 sequences, 11% to 15% seen once. Time point here: newly diagnosed GD, antithyroid drugs for less than 3 months. RNA isolated from PBMCs was used to make the TCR library. Per the germline V gene, CDR1 is DFQATT and CDR2 is SNEGSKA (reference sequence). CDR3 length: 14 amino acids. The J segment lost 5 bases and the V segment lost 7 bases, leaving 8 bases of the junction unmatched. These data are also associated with another study on T cells in Graves' hyperthyroidism and ophthalmopathy. This second report adds: Stable hyperthyroidism was told apart from ophthalmopathy by a model built on 13 V-J features.

The chain is built from TRBV20-1 and TRBJ2-7; 13 nucleotides align to TRBD2. Sequences were derived from peripheral blood mononuclear cells (PBMCs), sampled at new diagnosis, from a patient treated with antithyroid drugs. The receptor comes from a woman aged 45 to 65 with Graves disease. CDR3 nucleotides: TGCAGTGAAGTTGGACTAGCGGGAGCGGACGAGCAGTACTTC. Translation: CSEVGLAGADEQYF.